Each of the 9 T cell receptor beta chains below was sequenced from the same sample in a study of cytomegalovirus exposure and HLA in healthy donors. PCR primers comprised 60 Vbeta and 13 Jbeta primers. Using immunoSEQ multiplex PCR, the repertoire was profiled, and TCRdb retains in-frame clones only, with some absent. The top ten clones hold 13% to 15% of a sample with 80,000 to 130,000 clones, approximately 72% of them seen once. The material sequenced was PBMCs. The source is a male donor in good health and CMV-seropositive.

This clone was picked up one time. The V call is TRBV4-2, the J call TRBJ2-3; 15 nucleotides line up with TRBD2. CDR1 and CDR2 from the germline V gene are LGHNA and YNFKEQ. The CDR3 covers 21 residues. Trimming removed 1 base from V and 0 bases from J; junction bases left unmatched: 11. This chain's CDR3 is CASSQVKGTSGGTTSTDTQYF. CDR3 DNA sequence: TGTGCCAGCAGCCAAGTGAAGGGGACTAGCGGGGGGACTACTAGCACAGATACGCAGTATTTT.

The chain has TRBV27 and TRBJ2-7, with D possibly being TRBD1 (6 bases). CDR1 and CDR2 from the germline V gene are MNHEY and SMNVEV (reference sequence). Trimming removed 9 bases from V and 2 bases from J, with 11 bases in between. CDR3 length: 12 residues. The CDR3: CASGWGPYEQYF. Here the CDR3 DNA reads TGTGCCAGTGGCTGGGGGCCCTACGAGCAGTACTTC.

The V call is TRBV27, the J call TRBJ2-1, with TRBD2 as a possible D gene (6 bases). V was pared by 4 bases and J by 8 bases, with 15 bases between. Germline values: CDR1 MNHEY, CDR2 SMNVEV (reference sequence). The length of the CDR3 is 14 residues. CDR3 DNA sequence: TGTGCCAGCAGTTCGCCGGGGGTTAAGCATGAGCAGTTCTTC. Translating gives CASSSPGVKHEQFF.

This rearrangement joins TRBV5-1 to TRBJ2-7; D may be TRBD1 (5 bases). V was trimmed by 0 bases and J by 6 bases, leaving 16 bases between them. The CDR3 loop spans 15 amino acids. Germline loops: CDR1 SGHRS, CDR2 YFSETQ. CDR3 in amino acids: CASSLATGSNREQYF. As DNA, the CDR3 is TGCGCCAGCAGCTTGGCCACAGGTAGTAATCGCGAGCAGTACTTC.

CDR3 loop: CASSQAQDSNTEAFF. DNA for the CDR3: TGCGCCAGCAGCCAAGCTCAGGATTCGAACACTGAAGCTTTCTTT. V gene TRBV4-1 combines with J gene TRBJ1-1, with unresolved D. Trimming pared 1 base from V and 1 base from J, leaving 10 bases between. Germline CDR1 is MGHRA and CDR2 is YSYEKL. CDR3 length equals 15 residues.

V is TRBV5-1 and J is TRBJ1-2; 8 positions match TRBD1. The V and J ends lost 4 bases and 7 bases, in that order; junction bases with no gene match: 18. Germline lookup yields CDR1 SGHRS and CDR2 YFSETQ. CDR3 length: 17 amino acids. DNA of the CDR3: TGCGCCAGCAGCCCGACCGCCCGACGGACAGGGATCGGTGGCTACACCTTC. Protein product: CASSPTARRTGIGGYTF.

The chain uses TRBV7-3 and TRBJ1-1; no definite D call. This CDR3 is 12 amino acids long. V lost 3 bases to trimming and J lost 3 bases, with 5 bases between them. The germline V gene has CDR1 SGHTA and CDR2 FQGTGA. The CDR3 here is CASSFEDTEAFF. The CDR3 nucleotides read TGTGCCAGCAGCTTCGAGGACACTGAAGCTTTCTTT.

CDR3: CASSALPGQGNTEAFF. The CDR3 DNA reads as TGTGCCAGCAGTGCCCTTCCGGGACAGGGTAACACTGAAGCTTTCTTT. The chain joins TRBV6-1 to TRBJ1-1, with TRBD1 identical over 9 bases. Germline CDR1 is MNHNS and CDR2 is SASEGT. V lost 4 bases to trimming and J lost 2 bases; unmatched junction nucleotides: 8. This CDR3 has 16 residues.

The chain joins TRBV5-1 to TRBJ1-4; 8 positions match TRBD1. In germline, CDR1 is SGHRS, CDR2 YFSETQ. CDR3 size: 17 residues. The J segment lost 5 bases and the V segment lost 4 bases, leaving 13 bases of the junction unmatched. The DNA of the CDR3 is TGCGCCAGCAGCGCGGACGCGACAGGGGTTTTGAATGAAAAACTGTTTTTT. Its protein is CASSADATGVLNEKLFF. Looking up the rest from reference TRBV5-1 and TRBJ1-4 gives the full variable domain: KAGVTQTPRYLIKTRGQQVTLSCSPISGHRSVSWYQQTPGQGLQFLFEYFSETQRNKGNFPGRFSGRQFSNSRSEMNVSTLELGDSALYLCASSADATGVLNEKLFFGSGTQLSVL.